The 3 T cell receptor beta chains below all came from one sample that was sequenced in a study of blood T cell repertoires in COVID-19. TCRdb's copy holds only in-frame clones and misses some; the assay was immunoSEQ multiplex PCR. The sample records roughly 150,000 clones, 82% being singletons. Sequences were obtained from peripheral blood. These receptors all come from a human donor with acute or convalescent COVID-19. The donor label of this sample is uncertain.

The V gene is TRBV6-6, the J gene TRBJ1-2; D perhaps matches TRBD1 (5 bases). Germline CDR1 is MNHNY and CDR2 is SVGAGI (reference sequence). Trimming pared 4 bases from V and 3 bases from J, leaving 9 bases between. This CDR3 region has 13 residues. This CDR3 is CASSSGVDYGYTF. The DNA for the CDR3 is TGTGCCAGCAGTTCGGGGGTGGACTATGGCTACACCTTC.

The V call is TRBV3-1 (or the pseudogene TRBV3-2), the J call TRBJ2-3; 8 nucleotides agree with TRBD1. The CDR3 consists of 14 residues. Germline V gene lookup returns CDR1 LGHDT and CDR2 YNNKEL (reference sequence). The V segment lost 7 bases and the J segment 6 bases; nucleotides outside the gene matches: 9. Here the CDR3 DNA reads TGTGCCAGCACCCGAGGACAGGGCTGGGATACGCAGTATTTT. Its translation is CASTRGQGWDTQYF.

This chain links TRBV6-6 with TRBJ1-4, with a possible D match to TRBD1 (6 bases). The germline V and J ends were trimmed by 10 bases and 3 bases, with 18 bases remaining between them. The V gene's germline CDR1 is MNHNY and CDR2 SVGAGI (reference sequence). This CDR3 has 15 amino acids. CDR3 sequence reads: CATSTGNGANEKLFF. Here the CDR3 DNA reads TGTGCCACCTCCACAGGGAATGGTGCTAATGAAAAACTGTTTTTT.